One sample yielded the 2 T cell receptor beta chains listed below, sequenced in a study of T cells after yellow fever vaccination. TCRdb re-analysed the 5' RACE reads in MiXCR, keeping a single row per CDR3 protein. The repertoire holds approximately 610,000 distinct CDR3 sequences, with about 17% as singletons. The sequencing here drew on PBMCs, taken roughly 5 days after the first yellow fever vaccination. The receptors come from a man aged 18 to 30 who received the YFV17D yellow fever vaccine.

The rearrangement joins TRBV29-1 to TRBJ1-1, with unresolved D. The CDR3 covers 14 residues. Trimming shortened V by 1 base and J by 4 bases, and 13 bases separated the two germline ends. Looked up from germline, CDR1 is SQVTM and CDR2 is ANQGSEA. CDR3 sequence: CSVEVGRTGTEAFF. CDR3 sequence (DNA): TGCAGCGTTGAAGTTGGGAGAACGGGCACTGAAGCTTTCTTT.

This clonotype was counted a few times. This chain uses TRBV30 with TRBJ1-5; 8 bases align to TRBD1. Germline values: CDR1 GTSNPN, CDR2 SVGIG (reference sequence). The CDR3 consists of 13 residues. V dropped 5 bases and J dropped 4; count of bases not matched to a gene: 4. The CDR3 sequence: CAWETGANQPQHF. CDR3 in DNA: TGTGCCTGGGAGACAGGGGCGAATCAGCCCCAGCATTTT.